The TCR beta chain under discussion was sequenced for a study of T cell changes during pregnancy in multiple sclerosis. Trimming at V came to 0 bases and at J to 10 bases, leaving 5 bases not matched to a gene. The germline V gene has CDR1 MGHRA and CDR2 YSYEKL. The CDR3 extends over 14 amino acids. Sequenced by immunoSEQ multiplex PCR; TCRdb stores in-frame clones only, minus some. The table records around 60,000 clones, 88% of them present only once. Specimen: peripheral blood, collected in the first trimester of pregnancy. The receptor comes from a female donor with multiple sclerosis, enrolled in a pregnancy study. The chain joins TRBV4-1 to TRBJ2-1; TRBD1 matches 8 bases. CDR3 amino acids: CASSQDRGRGEQFF. CDR3 coding DNA: TGCGCCAGCAGCCAAGACAGGGGGCGCGGAGAGCAGTTCTTC.